This TCR beta chain was captured by sequencing in a study of T cells in Graves' hyperthyroidism and ophthalmopathy. The germline V gene encodes CDR1 DFQATT and CDR2 SNEGSKA (reference sequence). This CDR3 is 16 amino acids long. Patients having uncontrolled infection, another autoimmune disease, pregnancy or lactation were not included. Amplification targeted TCR beta CDR3 regions from RNA transcripts. RT-PCR in the first round (using the HTBI primer set) targeted the TCR CDR3. TCRdb reprocessed the multiplex PCR reads with MiXCR, giving one entry per CDR3 protein. The sample carries about 270,000 distinct CDR3 sequences, around 22% recorded once. There are a few counts of this clonotype. One junction end does not reproduce the germline sequence, and a read error may be involved.

This chain connects TRBV20-1 to TRBJ1-5; maybe TRBD1 (6 bases). This receptor was obtained from a man aged 30 to 39 with Graves' ophthalmopathy. Sequenced material: blood. The CDR3 region is CSASEGRGGSNQPQHF. The CDR3 DNA is TGCAGCGCTAGCGAGGGAAGAGGGGGTAGCAATCAGCCCCAGCATTTT.